Below, 12 T cell receptor beta chains from the same sample are listed, as sequenced in a study of HIV-infected patients and healthy controls. MiXCR, applied by TCRdb to the 5' RACE reads, yields one record per CDR3 protein. The table has roughly 18,000 distinct CDR3 sequences, about 15% seen once. The sequenced sample consisted of CD8+ T cells from blood. Source of these receptors: a human donor in good health.

This clonotype was recorded many times. The V and J genes are TRBV20-1 and TRBJ2-7; D is uncertain. The V gene lost 2 bases and the J gene lost 3 bases, with 8 bases spanning the gap. From germline, CDR1 is DFQATT and CDR2 SNEGSKA (reference sequence). The CDR3 is 12 amino acids. The CDR3: CSARNPDYEQYF. The CDR3 bases are TGCAGTGCTAGAAACCCGGACTACGAGCAGTACTTC.

This clonotype was seen a few times. This chain joins TRBV28 and TRBJ1-4; D gene uncertain. This CDR3 spans 13 amino acids. Germline assignment: CDR1 MDHEN and CDR2 SYDVKM. V lost 2 bases to trimming and J lost 4 bases, with 5 bases between them. CDR3 in DNA: TGTGCCAGCAGTTTAGCGGGTAATGAAAAACTGTTTTTT. It specifies CASSLAGNEKLFF.

This clonotype was seen at least ten times. The V and J genes are TRBV12-3 or TRBV12-4 and TRBJ1-2; 7 bases map to TRBD1. CDR3 length: 15 residues. Germline trimming cut 5 bases from V and 0 bases from J; bases unmatched to any gene: 6. The CDR3 DNA reads TGTGCCAGCAGTCCCACAGGGGAGCCTAACTATGGCTACACCTTC. Protein: CASSPTGEPNYGYTF.

In this sample, this clonotype turned up many times. V usage is TRBV4-3 and J usage is TRBJ1-1; 8 bases agree with TRBD1. This CDR3 comprises 16 residues. CDR1 is LGHNA and CDR2 is YSLEER in the germline V gene. The trim removed 1 base at V and 3 bases at J, leaving 7 bases unmatched. The CDR3 coding sequence is TGCGCCAGCAGCCAAGGGACAGGGCGGTTGGACACTGAAGCTTTCTTT. Translated: CASSQGTGRLDTEAFF.

This clonotype was observed many times. V is TRBV7-6 and J is TRBJ2-7, with 7 bases lining up with TRBD2. Trimming cost V 3 bases and J 0 bases; bases outside gene matches: 5. The CDR3 has 15 amino acids. CDR1 and CDR2 from the germline V gene are SGHVS and FNYEAQ. The CDR3 DNA reads TGTGCCAGCAGCTTCGGCGGGAGTAACTCCTACGAGCAGTACTTC. The encoded protein is CASSFGGSNSYEQYF. The variable domain in full, completed from reference TRBV7-6 and TRBJ2-7, reads GAGVSQSPRYKVTKRGQDVALRCDPISGHVSLYWYRQALGQGPEFLTYFNYEAQQDKSGLPNDRFSAERPEGSISTLTIQRTEQRDSAMYRCASSFGGSNSYEQYFGPGTRLTVT.

The V call is TRBV15, the J call TRBJ2-1; TRBD1 might be the D (6 bases). The germline V gene encodes CDR1 LNHNV and CDR2 YYDKDF (reference sequence). This CDR3 has 16 residues. V was cut by 2 bases and J by 5 bases, with 16 bases left in between. CDR3 sequence (DNA): TGTGCCACCAGCAGAATAGACAGGCCGATCAACAATGAGCAGTTCTTC. The encoded protein is CATSRIDRPINNEQFF.

This clonotype was counted ten times or more. J is TRBJ2-2 and V is TRBV7-9, with no clear D. The CDR3 has 14 residues. The germline gives CDR1 SEHNR, CDR2 FQNEAQ (reference sequence). V lost 1 base and J lost 1, with 4 bases in between. CDR3 amino acids: CASSLVGNTGELFF. The CDR3 DNA follows: TGTGCCAGCAGCTTAGTCGGGAACACCGGGGAGCTGTTTTTT.

J is TRBJ1-5 and V is TRBV27; D is possibly TRBD1 (5 bases). CDR1 is MNHEY, CDR2 SMNVEV, per germline (reference sequence). CDR3 length equals 20 residues. V was clipped by 5 bases and J by 2 bases, with 28 bases between them. The CDR3 nucleotides are TGTGCCAGCAGTCGGACGACAGAGGGAGTGGGCCCGATAGGCAATCAGCCCCAGCATTTT. Translated: CASSRTTEGVGPIGNQPQHF.

CDR3 DNA sequence: TGTGCCAGTAGCCCGAGACAGGGGGCCTACGAGCAGTACTTC. Its translation is CASSPRQGAYEQYF. This chain uses TRBV19 with TRBJ2-7, with 9 positions matching TRBD1. The CDR3 consists of 14 residues. CDR1 LNHDA and CDR2 SQIVND come from the germline V gene (reference sequence). The trim removed 6 bases at V and 2 bases at J, leaving 5 bases unmatched.

At least ten counts were recorded for this clonotype. The V gene is TRBV3-1, the J gene TRBJ1-1, with no clear D. Trimming took off 0 bases at V and 6 bases at J, with 5 bases between the two ends. The CDR3 totals 12 residues. Looked up from germline, CDR1 is LGHDT and CDR2 is YNNKEL (reference sequence). The CDR3 reads CASSQEVPEAFF. DNA of the CDR3: TGTGCCAGCAGCCAAGAGGTCCCTGAAGCTTTCTTT.

The chain is built from TRBV25-1 and TRBJ2-7; the match to TRBD2 covers 7 bases. This CDR3 comprises 14 residues. Germline V gene lookup returns CDR1 MGHDK and CDR2 SYGVNS. Unmatched junction bases numbered 4, after V lost 3 bases and J lost 2 bases. In DNA form, the CDR3 reads TGTGCCAGCAGTGATGGTGCGGGAGCCTACGAGCAGTACTTC. Protein product: CASSDGAGAYEQYF.

The rearrangement joins TRBV6-6 to TRBJ2-7; TRBD2 matches at 7 bases. V was clipped by 5 bases and J by 2 bases; unmatched bases: 6. This CDR3 is 14 amino acids long. The germline gives CDR1 MNHNY, CDR2 SVGAGI (reference sequence). The CDR3 region has the DNA TGTGCCAGCAGTCTACCTAGCGGAGCCTACGAGCAGTACTTC. Its protein is CASSLPSGAYEQYF.